A selection of T cell receptor beta chains follows, all from one sample in a study of cytomegalovirus exposure and HLA in healthy donors. The repertoire was sequenced with immunoSEQ multiplex PCR; TCRdb's copy has only in-frame clones and lacks some. In all, the sample yields tens of thousands of clones. The specimen sequenced was PBMCs. All receptors derive from a man in his forties or fifties in good health and CMV-seropositive. Both conserved end residues are part of each CDR3. A D gene is named only where the DNA matches it firmly.

D | J | length | V | DNA | CDR3
- | TRBJ1-1 | 15 | TRBV9 | TGTGCCAGCAGCGTAGGAGGACAAGAGAACACTGAAGCTTTCTTT | CASSVGGQENTEAFF
- | TRBJ2-1 | 13 | TRBV15 | TGTGCCACCAGCCCCCGGACTCGCGGTGAGCAGTTCTTC | CATSPRTRGEQFF
TRBD1 | TRBJ2-5 | 13 | TRBV29-1 | TGCAGCGTTGTGCCAGGGGGCAGGGAGACCCAGTACTTC | CSVVPGGRETQYF
- | TRBJ2-7 | 14 | TRBV10-3 | TGTGCCATCAGTGAGTCGGTAGACTCCTACGAGCAGTACTTC | CAISESVDSYEQYF
TRBD2 | TRBJ2-1 | 14 | TRBV7-9 | TGTGCCAGCAGCTTAGGGTCTAGCGGGAGTGAGCAGTTCTTC | CASSLGSSGSEQFF
TRBD2 | TRBJ2-1 | 15 | TRBV7-2 | TGTGCCAGCAGCAAGACTAGCGGGAGTTTCAATGAGCAGTTCTTC | CASSKTSGSFNEQFF
TRBD1 | TRBJ1-5 | 20 | TRBV19 | TGTGCCAGTACCAGTATGGGGGGACAGTCCCAAAATAAAGCTGGCCAGCCCCAGCATTTT | CASTSMGGQSQNKAGQPQHF
TRBD1 | TRBJ1-5 | 14 | TRBV28 | TGTGCCAGCAGTTGGGACAGGGCTCGACAGCCCCAGCATTTT | CASSWDRARQPQHF
- | TRBJ1-2 | 11 | TRBV7-6 | TGTGCCAGCAGCGCAGGGTTTGGCTACACCTTC | CASSAGFGYTF
TRBD1 | TRBJ2-5 | 16 | TRBV18 | TGTGCCAGCTCACCACCGATCAGGGGGCGGCAAGAGACCCAGTACTTC | CASSPPIRGRQETQYF
- | TRBJ1-2 | 16 | TRBV11-3 | TGTGCCAGCAGTATAGAGAGGGGCAGGGAGGTCGGAGGCTACACCTTC | CASSIERGREVGGYTF
- | TRBJ2-4 | 14 | TRBV9 | TGTGCCAGCAGCCCTAGTAGGGGGTTGAACATTCAGTACTTC | CASSPSRGLNIQYF
- | TRBJ2-5 | 15 | TRBV18 | TGTGCCAGCTCACCAAACCCTGCCGGCCAAGAGACCCAGTACTTC | CASSPNPAGQETQYF
TRBD2 | TRBJ2-3 | 15 | TRBV27 | TGTGCCAGCAGCTCGGGCGGGAGGCGGGTAGATACGCAGTATTTT | CASSSGGRRVDTQYF
TRBD1 | TRBJ2-5 | 16 | TRBV10-1 | TGCGCCAGCAGTGAGGGAACTACAGGGGGACGGGAGACCCAGTACTTC | CASSEGTTGGRETQYF
TRBD2 | TRBJ2-1 | 16 | TRBV6-5 | TGTGCCAGCAGTTCCGGGACTAGCGGCTCCTACAATGAGCAGTTCTTC | CASSSGTSGSYNEQFF
- | TRBJ1-1 | 13 | TRBV7-6 | TGTGCCAGCAGCTTAGCCGGGAACACTGAAGCTTTCTTT | CASSLAGNTEAFF
TRBD2 | TRBJ2-1 | 16 | TRBV30 | TGTGCCTGGAGTCGGGGGGGGACTAGCGGGAGAAATGAGCAGTTCTTC | CAWSRGGTSGRNEQFF
TRBD1 | TRBJ1-2 | 11 | TRBV30 | TGTGCCTGGGACAGGGAATCCGGCTACACCTTC | CAWDRESGYTF
- | TRBJ1-1 | 11 | TRBV20-1 | TGCAGTGCTAACGATCGGACTGAAGCTTTCTTT | CSANDRTEAFF
TRBD2 | TRBJ2-3 | 15 | TRBV4-3 | TGCGCCAGCAGCCAAGGACTAGCGGACACAGATACGCAGTATTTT | CASSQGLADTDTQYF
TRBD2 | TRBJ2-1 | 15 | TRBV30 | TGTGCCTGGAGTCTGGATAGCGGGCGATACAATGAGCAGTTCTTC | CAWSLDSGRYNEQFF
TRBD2 | TRBJ2-2 | 16 | TRBV6-1 | TGTGCCAGCAGTGAAGGTCTAGCGGGAAACACCGGGGAGCTGTTTTTT | CASSEGLAGNTGELFF
- | TRBJ2-3 | 19 | TRBV11-3 | TGTGCCAGCAGCCCAGAAGATGATGAGACAGTTTATTTCACAGATACGCAGTATTTT | CASSPEDDETVYFTDTQYF
- | TRBJ1-4 | 13 | TRBV28 | TGTGCCAGCAGCGCCGGGGCTAATGAAAAACTGTTTTTT | CASSAGANEKLFF
- | TRBJ1-4 | 16 | TRBV4-1 | TGCGCCAGCAGCCAAGGAGTGGGAGGATCAAATGAAAAACTGTTTTTT | CASSQGVGGSNEKLFF
TRBD2 | TRBJ2-1 | 16 | TRBV4-3 | TGCGCCAGCAGCCAAGCGGGGACTAGCGGGAGCGATGAGCAGTTCTTC | CASSQAGTSGSDEQFF
- | TRBJ2-2 | 17 | TRBV4-2 | TGTGCCAGCAGCCTTCTTCTCGCGGGCCCCGACACCGGGGAGCTGTTTTTT | CASSLLLAGPDTGELFF
TRBD2 | TRBJ2-1 | 13 | TRBV9 | TGTGCCAGCAGCGGGACTAGTTTCCATGAGCAGTTCTTC | CASSGTSFHEQFF
- | TRBJ1-4 | 14 | TRBV11-3 | TGTGCCAGCAGCTTAGAGCGGGGAGAGGAAAAACTGTTTTTT | CASSLERGEEKLFF
TRBD2 | TRBJ2-5 | 14 | TRBV18 | TGTGCCAGCTCACCAGGGACTAGGCAAGAGACCCAGTACTTC | CASSPGTRQETQYF